The clone carrying this TCR beta chain was found a few times. Its antigen is currently unknown. The data stem from a study of vaccination and CD4 T cells after COVID-19. Study-wide context: In the convalescent cohort, there were six males and four females, two of them Hispanic. Two doses of either BNT162b2 or mRNA-1273 vaccine were given to participants. General study results and limits: Spike mono-reactivity marked 304 of 307 vaccine-specific clones in convalescent patients.

The treatment was: roughly ten-day PBMC culture with coronavirus spike peptide pools or control peptides (ViraFEST assay). Via ViraFEST, peptide pools expanded antigen-specific T cells before TCR sequencing. The Oncomine TCR Beta short-read assay was what sequenced the DNA obtained from cultured CD4+ T cells. TCRdb redid the calling of the PCR reads with MiXCR, one entry per CDR3 protein. The sample has 15,000 or so distinct CDR3 sequences; around 76% are singletons. The receptor was isolated from a human donor who had recovered from COVID-19. Sample: CD4+ T cells from blood, cultured in vitro.

The CDR3 region has the DNA TGCAGTGCTGACCAGGGTAGCGGGACGACAGATACGCAGTATTTT. Its protein is CSADQGSGTTDTQYF. This rearrangement joins TRBV20-1 to TRBJ2-3, with TRBD2 identical over 8 bases. The ends lost 5 bases at V and 3 bases at J; junction bases unmatched: 10. CDR1 is DFQATT, CDR2 SNEGSKA, per germline (reference sequence). The CDR3 sequence is 15 residues long.